This T cell receptor (beta chain) was observed in a study of PD-1 blockade in classical Hodgkin lymphoma. Looking at the study overall: On a schedule of every 2 weeks, patients received nivolumab 3 mg/kg intravenously.

Each patient's relapse followed autologous stem cell transplantation, and brentuximab vedotin exposure varied. Assay used: immunoSEQ multiplex PCR; TCRdb lists only in-frame clones, some missing. The data show 50,000 or so clones, approximately 89% seen once. Germline V gene sequence: CDR1 SGHNT, CDR2 YYREEE (reference sequence). The CDR3 contains 17 residues. With V trimmed by 4 bases and J by 4 bases, 14 bases remained unmatched. The sequencing here drew on peripheral blood mononuclear cells (PBMCs), taken before the second cycle of nivolumab. The TCR comes from a human donor with classical Hodgkin lymphoma. This chain uses TRBV5-4 with TRBJ2-5, with 9 bases identical to TRBD2. CDR3 loop: CASSQDAGLAIPETQYF. The CDR3 DNA sequence: TGTGCCAGCAGCCAAGATGCGGGACTAGCAATTCCAGAGACCCAGTACTTC. Based on the CDR3 plus reference TRBV5-4 and TRBJ2-5, the full variable domain is ETGVTQSPTHLIKTRGQQVTLRCSSQSGHNTVSWYQQALGQGPQFIFQYYREEENGRGNFPPRFSGLQFPNYSSELNVNALELDDSALYLCASSQDAGLAIPETQYFGPGTRLLVL.